The present entry profiles one TCR beta chain with its context. These data belong to a study of T cells in localized non-small cell lung cancer. This table comes from immunoSEQ multiplex PCR, and its TCRdb copy is limited to in-frame clones, with some not included. Here the sample spans roughly 67,000 clones, 70% to 90% being singletons. This CDR3 is 17 amino acids long. The ends lost 0 bases at V and 7 bases at J; junction bases unmatched: 7. CDR1 is LNHDA, CDR2 SQIVND, per germline (reference sequence). This clonotype was sampled from a female donor aged 60 or older with stage I lung adenocarcinoma. The source was peripheral blood, collected before any cancer treatment. This chain joins TRBV19 and TRBJ2-1; the match to TRBD1 covers 12 bases. CDR3 in amino acids: CASSIDRGTGGRNEQFF. In DNA form, the CDR3 reads TGTGCCAGTAGTATAGATCGTGGGACAGGGGGCCGAAATGAGCAGTTCTTC.